Sequencing of this T cell receptor beta chain was carried out in a study of T cells in localized non-small cell lung cancer. In this sample, this clone turned up once. The data were produced by immunoSEQ multiplex PCR, yet TCRdb's version contains in-frame clones alone and is incomplete. The profile covers nearly 25,000 clones, with around 88% appearing a single time and under 6.5% taken by the ten largest. The CDR3 length is 13 residues. Trimming cost V 0 bases and J 7 bases, with 9 bases left between them. Germline CDR1 is SGHDN and CDR2 is FVKESK. Material: peripheral blood, obtained before any cancer treatment. The chain links TRBV14 to TRBJ1-2; D is perhaps TRBD1 (5 bases). The sequence was obtained from a male donor at least 60 years old with stage II squamous cell lung carcinoma. CDR3 DNA: TGTGCCAGCAGCCAAGATCGTGGGGCTGGCTACACCTTC. Translating gives CASSQDRGAGYTF.